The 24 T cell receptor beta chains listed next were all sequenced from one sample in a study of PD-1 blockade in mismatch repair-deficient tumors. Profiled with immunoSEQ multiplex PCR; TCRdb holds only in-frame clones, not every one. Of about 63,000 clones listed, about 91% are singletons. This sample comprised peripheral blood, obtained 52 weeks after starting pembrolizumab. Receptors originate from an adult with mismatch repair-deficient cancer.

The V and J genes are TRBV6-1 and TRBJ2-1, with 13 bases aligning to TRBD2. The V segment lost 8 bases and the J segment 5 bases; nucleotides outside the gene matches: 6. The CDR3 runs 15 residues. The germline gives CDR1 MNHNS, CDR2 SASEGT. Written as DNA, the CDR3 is TGTGCCAGCTCTTTTGGGACTAGCGGGGACAATGAGCAGTTCTTC. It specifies CASSFGTSGDNEQFF.

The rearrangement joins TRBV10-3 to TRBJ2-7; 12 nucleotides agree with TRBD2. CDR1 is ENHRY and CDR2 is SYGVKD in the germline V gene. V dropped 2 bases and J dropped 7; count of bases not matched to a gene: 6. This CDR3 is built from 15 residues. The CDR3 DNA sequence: TGTGCCATCAGTGAGCCCACCGGACTAGCGGGAGAGCAGTACTTC. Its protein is CAISEPTGLAGEQYF.

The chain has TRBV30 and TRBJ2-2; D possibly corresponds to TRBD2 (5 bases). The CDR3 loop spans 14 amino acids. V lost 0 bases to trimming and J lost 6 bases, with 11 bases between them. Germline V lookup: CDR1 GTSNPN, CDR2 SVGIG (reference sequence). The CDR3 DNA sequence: TGTGCCTGGAGTGTATTCTGGGGAGCCGGGGAGCTGTTTTTT. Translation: CAWSVFWGAGELFF.

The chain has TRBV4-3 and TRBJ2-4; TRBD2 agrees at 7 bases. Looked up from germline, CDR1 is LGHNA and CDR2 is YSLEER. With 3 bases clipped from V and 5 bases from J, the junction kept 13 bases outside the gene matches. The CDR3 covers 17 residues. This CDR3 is CASSQDHGPGGQNIQYF. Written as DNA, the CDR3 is TGCGCCAGCAGCCAGGATCATGGTCCGGGGGGTCAAAACATTCAGTACTTC.

This CDR3 is CATRDRVYEQYF. For the CDR3, the DNA is TGTGCCACCCGGGACAGGGTCTACGAGCAGTACTTC. V gene TRBV2 combines with J gene TRBJ2-7; 9 nucleotides agree with TRBD1. With V trimmed by 10 bases and J by 3 bases, 4 bases remained unmatched. The V gene's germline CDR1 is SNHLY and CDR2 FYNNEI. CDR3 length: 12 residues.

Here the CDR3 reads CASSFGLAPEQYF. CDR3 DNA sequence: TGTGCCAGCAGCTTCGGACTAGCGCCCGAGCAGTACTTC. The V and J genes are TRBV11-3 and TRBJ2-7, with 9 bases that match TRBD2. This CDR3 spans 13 amino acids. V dropped 3 bases and J dropped 6; count of bases not matched to a gene: 3. In germline, CDR1 is SGHNT, CDR2 YENEEA.

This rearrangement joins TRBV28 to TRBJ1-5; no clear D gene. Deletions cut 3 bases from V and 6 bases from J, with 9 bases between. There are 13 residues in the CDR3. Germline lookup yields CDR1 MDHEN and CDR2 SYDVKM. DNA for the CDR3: TGTGCCAGCAGTTTGCCAGATTTTCAGCCCCAGCATTTT. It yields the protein CASSLPDFQPQHF.

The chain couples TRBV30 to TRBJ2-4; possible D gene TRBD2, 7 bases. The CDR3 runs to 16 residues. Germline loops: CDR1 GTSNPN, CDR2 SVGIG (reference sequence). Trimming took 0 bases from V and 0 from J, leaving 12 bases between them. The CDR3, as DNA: TGTGCCTGGAGTGTCTGGGGGGGGCTAGCCAAAAACATTCAGTACTTC. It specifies CAWSVWGGLAKNIQYF.

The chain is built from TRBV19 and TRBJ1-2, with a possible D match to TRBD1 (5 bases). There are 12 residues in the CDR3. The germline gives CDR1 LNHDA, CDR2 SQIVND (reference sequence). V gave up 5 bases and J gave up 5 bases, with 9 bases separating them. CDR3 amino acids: CASSGDSYGYTF. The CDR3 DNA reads TGTGCCAGTAGTGGAGACAGTTATGGCTACACCTTC.

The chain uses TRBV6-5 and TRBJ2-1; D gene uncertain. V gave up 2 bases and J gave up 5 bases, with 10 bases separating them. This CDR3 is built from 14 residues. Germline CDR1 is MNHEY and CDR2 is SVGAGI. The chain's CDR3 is CASSYGKRNNEQFF. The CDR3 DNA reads TGTGCCAGCAGTTACGGTAAACGAAACAATGAGCAGTTCTTC.

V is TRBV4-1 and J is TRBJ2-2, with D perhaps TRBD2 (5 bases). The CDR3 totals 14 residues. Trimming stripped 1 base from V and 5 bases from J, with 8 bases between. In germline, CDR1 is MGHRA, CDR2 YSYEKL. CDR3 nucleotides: TGCGCCAGCAGCCAAGTGGGAGAAACCGGGGAGCTGTTTTTT. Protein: CASSQVGETGELFF.

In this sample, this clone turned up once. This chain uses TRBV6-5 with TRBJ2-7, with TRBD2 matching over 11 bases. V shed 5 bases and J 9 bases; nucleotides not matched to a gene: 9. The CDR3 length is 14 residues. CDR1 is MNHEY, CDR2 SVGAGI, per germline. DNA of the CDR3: TGTGCCAGCAGTCACGGGACTAGCGGCGGGCGGCAGTACTTC. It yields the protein CASSHGTSGGRQYF.

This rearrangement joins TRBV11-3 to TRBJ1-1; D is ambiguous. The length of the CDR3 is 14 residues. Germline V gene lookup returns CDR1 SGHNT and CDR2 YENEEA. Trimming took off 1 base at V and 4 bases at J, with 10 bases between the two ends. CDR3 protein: CASSLAWEITEAFF. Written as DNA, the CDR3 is TGTGCCAGCAGCTTAGCCTGGGAAATCACTGAAGCTTTCTTT.

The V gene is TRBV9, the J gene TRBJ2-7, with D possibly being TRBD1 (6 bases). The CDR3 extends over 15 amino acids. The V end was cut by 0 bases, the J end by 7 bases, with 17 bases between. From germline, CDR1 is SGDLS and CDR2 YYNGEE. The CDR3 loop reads CASSVGGQGSGEQYF. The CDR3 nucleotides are TGTGCCAGCAGCGTAGGGGGTCAGGGGAGTGGGGAGCAGTACTTC. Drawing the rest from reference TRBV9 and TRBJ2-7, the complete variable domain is DSGVTQTPKHLITATGQRVTLRCSPRSGDLSVYWYQQSLDQGLQFLIQYYNGEERAKGNILERFSAQQFPDLHSELNLSSLELGDSALYFCASSVGGQGSGEQYFGPGTRLTVT.

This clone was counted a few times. The CDR3, as DNA: TGTGCCAGCAGCTTAGGCGTTAGCGGGCGCGGACAGTTCTTC. This gives the protein CASSLGVSGRGQFF. The chain joins TRBV7-9 to TRBJ2-1; 7 nucleotides line up with TRBD2. The V gene end was trimmed by 1 base and the J gene end by 13 bases; junction bases not matched to a gene: 10. Germline-derived CDR1 and CDR2 are SEHNR and FQNEAQ (reference sequence). The CDR3 is 14 amino acids.

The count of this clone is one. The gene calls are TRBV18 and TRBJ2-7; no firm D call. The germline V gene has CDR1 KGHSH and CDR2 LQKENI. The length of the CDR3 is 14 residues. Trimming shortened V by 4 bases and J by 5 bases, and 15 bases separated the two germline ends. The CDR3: CASSLQDVVDEQYF. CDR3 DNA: TGTGCCAGCTCACTTCAGGACGTCGTCGACGAGCAGTACTTC.

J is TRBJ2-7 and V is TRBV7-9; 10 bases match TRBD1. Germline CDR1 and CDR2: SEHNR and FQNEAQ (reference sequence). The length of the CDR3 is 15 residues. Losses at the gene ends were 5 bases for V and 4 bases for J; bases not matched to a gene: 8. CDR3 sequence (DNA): TGTGCCAGCAGCGTACCCGGGACAGGGGTATACGAGCAGTACTTC. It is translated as CASSVPGTGVYEQYF. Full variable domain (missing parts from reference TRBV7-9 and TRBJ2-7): DTGVSQNPRHKITKRGQNVTFRCDPISEHNRLYWYRQTLGQGPEFLTYFQNEAQLEKSRLLSDRFSAERPKGSFSTLEIQRTEQGDSAMYLCASSVPGTGVYEQYFGPGTRLTVT.

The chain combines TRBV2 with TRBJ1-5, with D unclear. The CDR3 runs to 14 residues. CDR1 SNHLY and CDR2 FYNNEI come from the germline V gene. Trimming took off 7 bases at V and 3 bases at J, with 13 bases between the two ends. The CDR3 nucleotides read TGTGCCAGCAACCGGGGTCAGCCCAATCAGCCCCAGCATTTT. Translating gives CASNRGQPNQPQHF.

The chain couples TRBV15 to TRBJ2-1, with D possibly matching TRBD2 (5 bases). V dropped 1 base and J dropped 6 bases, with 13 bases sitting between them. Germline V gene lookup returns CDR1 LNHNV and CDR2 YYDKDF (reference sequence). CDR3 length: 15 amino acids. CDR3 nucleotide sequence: TGTGCCACCAGCAGAGTTAGCGCACTCTTCAATGAGCAGTTCTTC. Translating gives CATSRVSALFNEQFF.

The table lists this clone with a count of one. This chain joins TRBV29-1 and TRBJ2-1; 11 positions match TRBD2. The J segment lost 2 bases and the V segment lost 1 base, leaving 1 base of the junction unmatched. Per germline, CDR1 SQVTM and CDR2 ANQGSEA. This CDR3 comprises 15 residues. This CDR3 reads CSVEVAGGPYNEQFF. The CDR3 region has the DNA TGCAGCGTTGAAGTAGCGGGAGGGCCCTACAATGAGCAGTTCTTC.

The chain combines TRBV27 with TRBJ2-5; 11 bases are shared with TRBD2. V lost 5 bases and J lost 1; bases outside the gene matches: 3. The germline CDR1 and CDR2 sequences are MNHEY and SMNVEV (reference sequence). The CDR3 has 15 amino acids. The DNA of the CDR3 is TGTGCCAGCAGTCTAGGGACTAGCGGCCAAGAGACCCAGTACTTC. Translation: CASSLGTSGQETQYF.

As DNA, the CDR3 is TGTGCCAGCAGCTCTTTGGACCGATTATACGAGCAGTACTTC. It yields the protein CASSSLDRLYEQYF. The V gene is TRBV7-2, the J gene TRBJ2-7; D call uncertain. The CDR3 loop spans 14 amino acids. Germline CDR1 and CDR2: SGHTA and FQGNSA. V lost 4 bases, J lost 4 bases, and 14 bases lay in between.

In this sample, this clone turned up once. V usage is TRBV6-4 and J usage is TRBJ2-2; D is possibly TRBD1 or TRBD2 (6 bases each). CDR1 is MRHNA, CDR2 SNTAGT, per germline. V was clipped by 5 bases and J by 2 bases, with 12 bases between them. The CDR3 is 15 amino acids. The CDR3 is CASSSSGANTGELFF. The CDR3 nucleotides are TGTGCCAGCAGTTCCTCGGGGGCAAACACCGGGGAGCTGTTTTTT.

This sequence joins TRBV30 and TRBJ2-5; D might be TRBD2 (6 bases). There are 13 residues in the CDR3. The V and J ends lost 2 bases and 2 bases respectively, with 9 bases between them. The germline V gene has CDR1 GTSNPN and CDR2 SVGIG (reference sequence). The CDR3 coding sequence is TGTGCCTGGAGTTATAGCGGACAAGAGACCCAGTACTTC. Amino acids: CAWSYSGQETQYF. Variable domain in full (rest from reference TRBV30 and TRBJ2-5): SQTIHQWPATLVQPVGSPLSLECTVEGTSNPNLYWYRQAAGRGLQLLFYSVGIGQISSEVPQNLSASRPQDRQFILSSKKLLLSDSGFYLCAWSYSGQETQYFGPGTRLLVL.